The sequence of this T cell receptor (beta chain) was determined in a study of shared clonotypes between healthy human individuals. Study observations and caveats: What naive subsets generally showed was a larger estimated richness than memory subsets showed. Despite large depth, rarefaction showed incomplete sorted-subset sequencing.

A note on this clone: Its antigen is currently unknown.

Replicate PCRs from sorted subsets contained around 200 ng DNA, which is around 30,000 T cell genomes. Per the original data handling: Without quality scores, immunoSEQ junctional reads could not be filtered like full-length reads. This table comes from immunoSEQ multiplex PCR, and its TCRdb copy is limited to in-frame clones, with some not included. D and trimming come from the DNA, and the V and J calls and clone size come from that table. The top ten hold roughly 1.4% of the sample, which has about 1 million clones, about 75% seen once. The germline gives CDR1 KGHSH, CDR2 LQKENI. CDR3 length equals 15 residues. Trimming left V 6 bases short and J 4 bases short, with 16 bases between.

This TCR derives from a man between 18 and 29 years old in good health. The rearrangement links TRBV18 to TRBJ2-1; D perhaps matches TRBD1 (6 bases). The material sequenced was memory CD4+ T cells sorted from blood. The subset is: CD45RA-negative fraction. The chain's CDR3 is CASSRQGTGYNEQFF. CDR3 in DNA: TGTGCCAGCTCGCGCCAGGGGACGGGTTACAATGAGCAGTTCTTC.